Sequencing of this TCR beta chain was carried out in a study of shared clonotypes between healthy human individuals. Selected positively for CCR7 and CD45RO-negative, naive CD8 cells excluded terminally differentiated effector memory CD45RA+ cells. Only in-frame clones appear in the TCRdb table, and some are missing; sequencing was by immunoSEQ multiplex PCR. The sample has around 2,000,000 clones, around 96% seen once. Germline V gene sequence: CDR1 MDHEN, CDR2 SYDVKM. This CDR3 is 13 amino acids long. V shed 4 bases, J shed 3 bases, and the junction held 0 bases outside the gene matches. On this clone itself: Other DNA sequences from this sample encode an identical CDR3 as well.

The sample taken for sequencing was naive CD8+ T cells sorted from blood. This receptor was obtained from a young man in good health. The rearrangement joins TRBV28 to TRBJ2-5, with TRBD1 identical over 9 bases. The CDR3 DNA reads as TGTGCCAGCAGTTGGGACAGGGAAGAGACCCAGTACTTC. Encoded protein: CASSWDREETQYF.